The clone carrying this T cell receptor beta chain has just one count. Its target is unknown. cDNA reverse transcribed from extracted RNA served as the sequencing template. This table comes from immunoSEQ multiplex PCR, and its TCRdb copy is limited to in-frame clones, with some not included. The data contain more than 200,000 clones, approximately 45% of them seen just once; the ten biggest clones take up about 2.6%. The data derive from a study of CD8+ T cells in alopecia areata. About the study: The drug, oral tofacitinib, was given to treated patients at 5 to 10 mg twice daily.

This CDR3 region has 13 residues. Between the trimmed V and J ends, which lost 9 bases and 1 base, there was a span of 13 bases. Germline V gene lookup returns CDR1 SNHLY and CDR2 FYNNEI. Described treatment: oral pan-JAK inhibitor, 5-10 mg twice daily. Study findings and constraints: Unlike in mice, where it was clearer, TCR sharing across patients was less clear, possibly HLA-related.

This clonotype was obtained from a human donor with alopecia areata. V gene TRBV2 combines with J gene TRBJ2-7, with D possibly matching TRBD1 (6 bases). Material: CD4+ T cells sorted from blood, obtained at roughly week 36, from a patient treated with tofacitinib. CDR3 in DNA: TGTGCCAGGAGCGACAGGAAATCCTACGAGCAGTACTTC. Amino acids: CARSDRKSYEQYF.